This is a list of T cell receptor beta chains from one sample in a study of T cell responses to AZD1222 COVID-19 vaccine. Produced via immunoSEQ multiplex PCR; TCRdb's table is partial and in-frame only. Of around 170,000 clones in the sample, about 91% were seen once. The sequences come from peripheral blood, collected 28 days after the second AZD1222 dose. These receptors originate from an adult who received the AZD1222 COVID-19 vaccine. The CDR3 runs from the conserved cysteine through the conserved F or W. The D gene is left open where the match is weak. Only part of the rows carry a size: once, few, many, or a class if the clone is expanded.

v_call: TRBV6-2/TRBV6-3
d_call: TRBD2
clone_size: -
j_call: TRBJ2-3
cdr3_aa: CASSYEPGKGSGVGTDTQYF
cdr3_nt: TGTGCCAGCAGTTACGAGCCAGGTAAAGGTAGCGGGGTTGGCACAGATACGCAGTATTTT

v_call: TRBV23-1
d_call: -
clone_size: -
j_call: TRBJ2-1
cdr3_aa: CASTPPGRVNYNEQFF
cdr3_nt: TGCGCCAGCACCCCACCCGGACGAGTCAACTACAATGAGCAGTTCTTC

v_call: TRBV6-2/TRBV6-3
d_call: -
clone_size: -
j_call: TRBJ1-6
cdr3_aa: CASSYTGTQGPLHF
cdr3_nt: TGTGCCAGCAGTTACACAGGGACACAAGGGCCCCTCCACTTT

v_call: TRBV19
d_call: -
clone_size: -
j_call: TRBJ1-2
cdr3_aa: CASSMGGDAFGYTF
cdr3_nt: TGTGCCAGTAGTATGGGAGGGGATGCTTTTGGCTACACCTTC

v_call: TRBV30
d_call: -
clone_size: -
j_call: TRBJ1-4
cdr3_aa: CAWSGNREKLFF
cdr3_nt: TGTGCCTGGAGTGGGAACCGGGAAAAACTGTTTTTT

v_call: TRBV7-9
d_call: -
clone_size: once
j_call: TRBJ1-3
cdr3_aa: CASSQLGNTIYF
cdr3_nt: TGTGCCAGCAGCCAGCTGGGAAACACCATATATTTT

v_call: TRBV14
d_call: -
clone_size: -
j_call: TRBJ1-2
cdr3_aa: CASSQPSYGYTF
cdr3_nt: TGTGCCAGCAGCCAACCCAGCTATGGCTACACCTTC

v_call: TRBV12-3/TRBV12-4
d_call: -
clone_size: -
j_call: TRBJ1-2
cdr3_aa: CASSSRGSYGYTF
cdr3_nt: TGTGCCAGCAGTTCTCGGGGGAGCTATGGCTACACCTTC

v_call: TRBV7-3
d_call: TRBD1
clone_size: -
j_call: TRBJ2-7
cdr3_aa: CASSLTGGTYEQYF
cdr3_nt: TGTGCCAGCAGCTTGACAGGGGGCACCTACGAGCAGTACTTC

v_call: TRBV6-5
d_call: TRBD2
clone_size: few
j_call: TRBJ2-1
cdr3_aa: CASTPSTSGVQFF
cdr3_nt: TGTGCCAGCACCCCATCCACTAGCGGGGTTCAGTTCTTC

v_call: TRBV5-4
d_call: -
clone_size: -
j_call: TRBJ2-5
cdr3_aa: CASSFGGGAETQYF
cdr3_nt: TGTGCCAGCAGCTTTGGAGGGGGGGCAGAGACCCAGTACTTC

v_call: TRBV19
d_call: TRBD1
clone_size: once
j_call: TRBJ2-3
cdr3_aa: CASSPFGQGSTDTQYF
cdr3_nt: TGTGCCAGTAGTCCCTTCGGACAGGGGAGCACAGATACGCAGTATTTT

v_call: TRBV6-5
d_call: TRBD1
clone_size: -
j_call: TRBJ1-3
cdr3_aa: CASGTGSGNTIYF
cdr3_nt: TGTGCCAGCGGGACAGGCTCTGGAAACACCATATATTTT

v_call: TRBV9
d_call: -
clone_size: -
j_call: TRBJ2-7
cdr3_aa: CASSPRDTSSYEQYF
cdr3_nt: TGTGCCAGCAGCCCCAGGGACACTAGCTCCTACGAGCAGTACTTC

v_call: TRBV5-1
d_call: -
clone_size: -
j_call: TRBJ1-2
cdr3_aa: CASSLPEGGRKGYTF
cdr3_nt: TGCGCCAGCAGCTTGCCGGAGGGAGGACGGAAAGGCTACACCTTC

v_call: TRBV7-3
d_call: TRBD1
clone_size: -
j_call: TRBJ2-6
cdr3_aa: CASSWTGAAGANVLTF
cdr3_nt: TGTGCCAGCAGCTGGACAGGGGCCGCTGGGGCCAACGTCCTGACTTTC

v_call: TRBV5-4
d_call: -
clone_size: -
j_call: TRBJ1-2
cdr3_aa: CASSPVPDFDYGYTF
cdr3_nt: TGTGCCAGCAGCCCCGTTCCGGACTTTGACTATGGCTACACCTTC

v_call: TRBV28
d_call: TRBD1
clone_size: -
j_call: TRBJ1-1
cdr3_aa: CASRRQGARDTEAFF
cdr3_nt: TGTGCCAGCAGACGTCAGGGGGCACGGGACACTGAAGCTTTCTTT

v_call: TRBV5-4
d_call: -
clone_size: -
j_call: TRBJ1-4
cdr3_aa: CASSLRTSRLTPATNEKLFF
cdr3_nt: TGTGCCAGCAGCCTCCGGACTTCTCGTCTTACACCTGCAACTAATGAAAAACTGTTTTTT

v_call: TRBV5-4
d_call: -
clone_size: -
j_call: TRBJ1-4
cdr3_aa: CASSLVGAGEKLFF
cdr3_nt: TGTGCCAGCAGCTTGGTGGGGGCCGGTGAAAAACTGTTTTTT

v_call: TRBV5-1
d_call: -
clone_size: -
j_call: TRBJ2-3
cdr3_aa: CASSLDGVGTDTQYF
cdr3_nt: TGCGCCAGCAGCTTGGACGGGGTGGGCACAGATACGCAGTATTTT

v_call: TRBV4-1
d_call: -
clone_size: -
j_call: TRBJ1-2
cdr3_aa: CASSQDGGAPYGYTF
cdr3_nt: TGCGCCAGCAGCCAAGATGGAGGGGCTCCCTATGGCTACACCTTC

v_call: TRBV7-2
d_call: -
clone_size: -
j_call: TRBJ2-5
cdr3_aa: CASSLMAWDQYF
cdr3_nt: TGTGCCAGCAGCTTGATGGCCTGGGACCAGTACTTC

v_call: TRBV29-1
d_call: TRBD1
clone_size: -
j_call: TRBJ2-7
cdr3_aa: CSVGQGMYEQYF
cdr3_nt: TGCAGCGTGGGACAGGGCATGTACGAGCAGTACTTC

v_call: TRBV3-1/TRBV3-2
d_call: TRBD2
clone_size: -
j_call: TRBJ2-7
cdr3_aa: CASSQDAASGVGEQYF
cdr3_nt: TGTGCCAGCAGCCAAGATGCGGCTAGCGGGGTCGGGGAGCAGTACTTC

v_call: TRBV6-4
d_call: TRBD1
clone_size: -
j_call: TRBJ1-2
cdr3_aa: CASSAGTGSHGYTF
cdr3_nt: TGTGCCAGCAGCGCCGGGACAGGGTCCCATGGCTACACCTTC

v_call: TRBV7-2
d_call: -
clone_size: -
j_call: TRBJ1-1
cdr3_aa: CASSVGTGTEAFF
cdr3_nt: TGTGCCAGCAGCGTAGGGACGGGCACTGAAGCTTTCTTT

v_call: TRBV7-3
d_call: -
clone_size: -
j_call: TRBJ2-7
cdr3_aa: CASSSKALVHEQYF
cdr3_nt: TGTGCCAGCAGCTCCAAAGCACTAGTCCACGAGCAGTACTTC

v_call: TRBV28
d_call: -
clone_size: few
j_call: TRBJ1-2
cdr3_aa: CASSQGLGNYGYTF
cdr3_nt: TGTGCCAGCAGTCAGGGTTTAGGTAACTATGGCTACACCTTC

v_call: TRBV4-2
d_call: -
clone_size: -
j_call: TRBJ1-3
cdr3_aa: CASSQPRGVSNTIYF
cdr3_nt: TGTGCCAGCAGCCAACCAAGGGGGGTATCCAACACCATATATTTT

v_call: TRBV7-9
d_call: -
clone_size: -
j_call: TRBJ2-7
cdr3_aa: CASSKRTGAYEQYF
cdr3_nt: TGTGCCAGCAGCAAGAGAACTGGGGCCTACGAGCAGTACTTC

v_call: TRBV6-5
d_call: -
clone_size: -
j_call: TRBJ1-1
cdr3_aa: CASSMSRTEAFF
cdr3_nt: TGTGCCAGCAGTATGAGCAGAACTGAAGCTTTCTTT